Listed here are 3 T cell receptor beta chains from one sample, sequenced in a study of vaccination and CD4 T cells after COVID-19. Antigens of these TCRs are unknown. Treatment given: roughly 11-day PBMC culture with coronavirus spike peptide pools or control peptides (ViraFEST assay). Once obtained from cultured CD4+ T cells, the DNA was sequenced using the Oncomine TCR Beta short-read assay. TCRdb reanalysed the PCR reads using MiXCR and keeps one entry per CDR3 protein. The table lists 16,000 or so distinct CDR3 sequences, 55% of them singletons. Material for sequencing was CD4+ T cells from blood, cultured in vitro. The receptor set was obtained from a human donor who had recovered from COVID-19.

This sequence joins TRBV27 and TRBJ1-4; TRBD1 might be the D (6 bases). CDR1 and CDR2 (germline): MNHEY, SMNVEV (reference sequence). V was cut by 0 bases and J by 3 bases, with 14 bases left in between. The CDR3 sequence is 17 residues long. The CDR3 spells CASSLSSTGMANEKLFF. CDR3 nucleotides: TGTGCCAGCAGTTTATCGTCAACAGGGATGGCTAATGAAAAACTGTTTTTT. The whole variable domain, remainder taken from reference TRBV27 and TRBJ1-4, is EAQVTQNPRYLITVTGKKLTVTCSQNMNHEYMSWYRQDPGLGLRQIYYSMNVEVTDKGDVPEGYKVSRKEKRNFPLILESPSPNQTSLYFCASSLSSTGMANEKLFFGSGTQLSVL.

This clonotype was seen a single time. The rearrangement links TRBV28 to TRBJ2-1; TRBD2 matches at 11 bases. Germline CDR1 reads MDHEN; CDR2 reads SYDVKM. The CDR3 contains 16 residues. V shed 6 bases and J 0 bases; nucleotides not matched to a gene: 4. CDR3 residues: CASRIAGGSSYNEQFF. DNA of the CDR3: TGTGCCAGCAGAATAGCGGGAGGGAGCTCCTACAATGAGCAGTTCTTC.

V and J are TRBV2 and TRBJ2-7; D call uncertain. Germline CDR1 reads SNHLY; CDR2 reads FYNNEI. This CDR3 is 12 amino acids long. The ends were cut back, 3 bases at V and 4 bases at J, with 7 bases in the middle. CDR3 sequence: CASSDQAYEQYF. For the CDR3, the DNA is TGTGCCAGCAGTGACCAGGCATACGAGCAGTACTTC.